The clone carrying this TCR beta chain was detected ten times or more. The sample originates from a study of glioma-infiltrating T cells. The iRepertoire nested amplicon-rescue multiplex PCR amplified TCR alpha and beta CDR3s from RNA. For one-step reverse transcription and amplification, roughly 95-400 ng of tissue mRNA or PBMC total RNA was used. TCRdb re-called the multiplex PCR reads with MiXCR, one entry per CDR3 protein. The table shows around 130,000 distinct CDR3 sequences, with approximately 26% occurring only once. Germline loops: CDR1 DFQATT, CDR2 SNEGSKA (reference sequence). Trimming took 3 bases from V and 6 from J, leaving 9 bases between them. This CDR3 region has 11 residues.

The source of this sequence is a human donor with low-grade glioma or glioblastoma, undergoing nonglioma brain surgery, or in good health (not recorded which). Input material: glioma tissue, nonneoplastic brain tissue, or PBMCs (not recorded which). J is TRBJ2-7 and V is TRBV20-1; D gene ambiguous. CDR3 in amino acids: CSASGRSEQYV. The CDR3 bases are TGCAGTGCTAGCGGACGGAGCGAGCAGTACGTC.